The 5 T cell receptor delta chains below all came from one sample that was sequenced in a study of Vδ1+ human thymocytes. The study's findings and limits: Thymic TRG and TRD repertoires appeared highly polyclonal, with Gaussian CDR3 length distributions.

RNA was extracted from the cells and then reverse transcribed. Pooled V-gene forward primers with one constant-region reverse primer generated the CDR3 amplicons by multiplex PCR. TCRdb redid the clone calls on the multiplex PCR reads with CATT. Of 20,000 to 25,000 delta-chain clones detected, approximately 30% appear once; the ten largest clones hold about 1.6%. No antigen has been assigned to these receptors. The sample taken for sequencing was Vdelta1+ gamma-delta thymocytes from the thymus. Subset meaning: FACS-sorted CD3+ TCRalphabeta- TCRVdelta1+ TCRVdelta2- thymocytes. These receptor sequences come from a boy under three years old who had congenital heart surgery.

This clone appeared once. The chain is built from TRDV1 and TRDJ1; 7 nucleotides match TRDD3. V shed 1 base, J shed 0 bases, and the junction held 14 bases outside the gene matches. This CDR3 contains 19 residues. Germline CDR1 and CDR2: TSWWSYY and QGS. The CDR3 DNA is TGTGCTCTTGGGGAACGGGGTCTCCCTGGGGGGTATTACACCGATAAACTCATCTTT. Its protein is CALGERGLPGGYYTDKLIF.

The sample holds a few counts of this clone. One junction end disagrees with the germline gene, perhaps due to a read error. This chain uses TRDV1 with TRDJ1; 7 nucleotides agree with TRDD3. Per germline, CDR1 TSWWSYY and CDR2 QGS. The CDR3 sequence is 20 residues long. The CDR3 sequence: CALGDHYDGWGYPYDDKPIF. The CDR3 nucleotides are TGTGCTCTTGGGGACCACTACGACGGGTGGGGATATCCTTACGACGATAAACCCATCTTT.

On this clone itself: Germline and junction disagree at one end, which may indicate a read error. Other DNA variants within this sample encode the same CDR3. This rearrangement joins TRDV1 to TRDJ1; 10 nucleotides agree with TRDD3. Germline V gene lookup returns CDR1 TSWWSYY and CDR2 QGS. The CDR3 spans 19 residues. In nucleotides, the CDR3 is TGCGCTCTTGGGGAAGGCTGGGTGGGCCGTGGGGGATACTCCGATAAACTCATCTTT. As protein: CALGEGWVGRGGYSDKLIF.

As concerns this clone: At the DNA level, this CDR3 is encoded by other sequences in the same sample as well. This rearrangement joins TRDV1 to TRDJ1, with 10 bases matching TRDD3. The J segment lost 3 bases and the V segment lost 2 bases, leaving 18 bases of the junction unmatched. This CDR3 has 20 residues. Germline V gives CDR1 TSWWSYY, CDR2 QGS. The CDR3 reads CALGERLERGIRRRPDKLIF. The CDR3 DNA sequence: TGTGCTCTTGGGGAAAGGTTGGAAAGGGGGATACGGAGGCGGCCCGATAAACTCATCTTT.

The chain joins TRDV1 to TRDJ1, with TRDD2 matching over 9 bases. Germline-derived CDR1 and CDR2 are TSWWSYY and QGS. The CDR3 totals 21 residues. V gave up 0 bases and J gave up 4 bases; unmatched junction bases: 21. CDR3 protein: CALGELSFLRKIRAGGDKLIF. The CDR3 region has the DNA TGTGCTCTTGGGGAACTCTCCTTCCTACGGAAAATACGCGCTGGAGGCGATAAACTCATCTTT.